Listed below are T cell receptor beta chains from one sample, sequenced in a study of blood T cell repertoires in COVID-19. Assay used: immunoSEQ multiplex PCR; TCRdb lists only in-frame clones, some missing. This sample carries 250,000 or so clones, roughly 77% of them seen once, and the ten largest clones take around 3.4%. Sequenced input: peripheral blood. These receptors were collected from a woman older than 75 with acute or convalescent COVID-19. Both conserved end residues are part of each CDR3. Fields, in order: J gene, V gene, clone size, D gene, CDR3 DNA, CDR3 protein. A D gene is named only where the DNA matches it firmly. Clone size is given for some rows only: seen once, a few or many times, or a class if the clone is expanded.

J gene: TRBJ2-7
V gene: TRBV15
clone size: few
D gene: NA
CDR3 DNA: TGTGCCACCAGCAGAGACCAAGGGACTTACGAGCAGTACTTC
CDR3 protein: CATSRDQGTYEQYF

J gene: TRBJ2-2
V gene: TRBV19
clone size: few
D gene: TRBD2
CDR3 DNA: TGTGCCAGTACCCGGGCTAGCGGAAGGGCGAACACCGGGGAGCTGTTTTTT
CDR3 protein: CASTRASGRANTGELFF

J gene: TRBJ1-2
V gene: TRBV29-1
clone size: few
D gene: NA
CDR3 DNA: TGCAGCGCGGGGGAGGGGTCCGGCTACACCTTC
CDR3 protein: CSAGEGSGYTF

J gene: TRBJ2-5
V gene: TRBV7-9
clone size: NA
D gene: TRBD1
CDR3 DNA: TGTGCCAGCAGCTTATCCGGGACAGCACAAGAGACCCAGTACTTC
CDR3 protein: CASSLSGTAQETQYF

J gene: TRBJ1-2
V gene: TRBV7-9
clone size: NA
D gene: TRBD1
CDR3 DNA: TGTGCCAGCAGCCTACAGGGGGTGACTAACTATGGCTACACCTTC
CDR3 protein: CASSLQGVTNYGYTF

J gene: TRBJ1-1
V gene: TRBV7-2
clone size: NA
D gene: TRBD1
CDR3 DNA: TGTGCCAGCAGCTTAGGTGGGACAGAGAACACTGAAGCTTTCTTT
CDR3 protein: CASSLGGTENTEAFF

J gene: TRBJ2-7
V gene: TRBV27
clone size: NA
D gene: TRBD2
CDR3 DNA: TGTGCCAGCAGATCCGGGCTAGCGGGGGGAATGTACGAGCAGTACTTC
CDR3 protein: CASRSGLAGGMYEQYF

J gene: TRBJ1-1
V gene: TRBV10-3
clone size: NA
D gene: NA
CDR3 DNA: TGTGCCATCAGTACAGGGAGGGACACTGAAGCTTTCTTT
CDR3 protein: CAISTGRDTEAFF

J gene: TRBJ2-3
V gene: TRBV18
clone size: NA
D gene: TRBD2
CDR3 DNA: TGTGCCAGCTCACCAACTAGCGGGGGTATGGATACGCAGTATTTT
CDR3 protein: CASSPTSGGMDTQYF

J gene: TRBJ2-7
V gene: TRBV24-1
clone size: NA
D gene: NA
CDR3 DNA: TGTGCCACCATCCGCTGTCGGGCCTACGAGCAGTACTTC
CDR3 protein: CATIRCRAYEQYF

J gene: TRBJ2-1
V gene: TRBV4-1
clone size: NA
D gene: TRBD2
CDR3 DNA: TGCGCCAGCAGCCCGTCCGGGACTAGCGGCGCGAGCTCCTACAATGAGCAGTTCTTC
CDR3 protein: CASSPSGTSGASSYNEQFF

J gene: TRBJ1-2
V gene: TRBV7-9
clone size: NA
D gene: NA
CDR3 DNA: TGTGCCAGCAGCTTAGTAGGAGGAACCTATGGCTACACCTTC
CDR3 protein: CASSLVGGTYGYTF

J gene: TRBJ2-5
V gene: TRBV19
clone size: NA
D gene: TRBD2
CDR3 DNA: TGTGCCAGCCGACAAAGCGGGAGGCTGCAAGAGACCCAGTACTTC
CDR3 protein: CASRQSGRLQETQYF

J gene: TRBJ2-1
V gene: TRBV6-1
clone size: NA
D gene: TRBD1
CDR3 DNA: TGTGCCAGCAGTGAAGAAGACAGGGTTGTTTCCAATGAGCAGTTCTTC
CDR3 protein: CASSEEDRVVSNEQFF

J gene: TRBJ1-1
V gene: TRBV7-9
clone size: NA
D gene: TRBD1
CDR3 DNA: TGTGCCAGCAGCCAGGGGGGACAGGGTAAGATTGAAGCTTTCTTT
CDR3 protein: CASSQGGQGKIEAFF

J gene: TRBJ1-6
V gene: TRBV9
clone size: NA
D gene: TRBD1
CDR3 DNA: TGTGCCAGCAGCGTAGAGACAGGGACAAATTCACCCCTCCACTTT
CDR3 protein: CASSVETGTNSPLHF

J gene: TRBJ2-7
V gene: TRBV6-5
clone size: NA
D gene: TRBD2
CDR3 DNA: TGTGCCAGCAGACTGCGGGAGAGGGGCTACGAGCAGTACTTC
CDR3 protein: CASRLRERGYEQYF

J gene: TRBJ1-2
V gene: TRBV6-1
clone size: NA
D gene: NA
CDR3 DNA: TGTGCCAGCAGTGAATATTCCCGTCAGGATGGCTACACCTTC
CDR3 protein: CASSEYSRQDGYTF

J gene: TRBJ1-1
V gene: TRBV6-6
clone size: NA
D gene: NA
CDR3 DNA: TGTGCCAGCAGTTACTCCTTGAACACTGAAGCTTTCTTT
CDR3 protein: CASSYSLNTEAFF

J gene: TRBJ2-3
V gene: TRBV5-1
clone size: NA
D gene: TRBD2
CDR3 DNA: TGCGCCAGCAGCCGCATGACTAGCGGAGGCACAGATACGCAGTATTTT
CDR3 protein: CASSRMTSGGTDTQYF

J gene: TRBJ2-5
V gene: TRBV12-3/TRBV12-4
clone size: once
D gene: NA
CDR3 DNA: TGTGCCAGCAGTTTAAATAGCGGGACCCAGTACTTC
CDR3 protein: CASSLNSGTQYF

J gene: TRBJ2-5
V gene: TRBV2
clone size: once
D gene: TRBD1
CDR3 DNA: TGTGCTACCTCGGACAGGGGGCGAGAGACCCAGTACTTC
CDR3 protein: CATSDRGRETQYF

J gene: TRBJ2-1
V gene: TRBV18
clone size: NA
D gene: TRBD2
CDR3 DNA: TGTGCCAGCTCACCTGGGGGGGGAATTTACTACAATGAGCAGTTCTTC
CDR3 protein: CASSPGGGIYYNEQFF

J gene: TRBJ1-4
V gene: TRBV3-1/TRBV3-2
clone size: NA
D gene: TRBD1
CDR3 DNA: TGTGCCAGCTGCGGGACAGGGGGTGAAAAACTGTTTTTT
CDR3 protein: CASCGTGGEKLFF

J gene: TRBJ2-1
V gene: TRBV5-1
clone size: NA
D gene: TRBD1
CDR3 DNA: TGCGCCAGCAGCTTGGTGGGTTTAAGACAGGGGGCGGATGAGCAGTTCTTC
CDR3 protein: CASSLVGLRQGADEQFF

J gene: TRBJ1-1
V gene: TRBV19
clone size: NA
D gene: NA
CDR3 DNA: TGTGCCAGTAGTATCGCCAGGCTGAACACTGAAGCTTTCTTT
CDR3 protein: CASSIARLNTEAFF

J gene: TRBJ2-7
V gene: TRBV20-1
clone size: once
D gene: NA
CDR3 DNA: TGCAGTGCTAGTAAGGTCGGCGGGGGCGCGACCTACGAGCAGTACTTC
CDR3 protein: CSASKVGGGATYEQYF

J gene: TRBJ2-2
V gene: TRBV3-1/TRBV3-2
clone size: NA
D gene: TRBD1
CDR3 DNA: TGTGCCAGCAGTCGTTCAGGGGGCGCATACGGGGAGCTGTTTTTT
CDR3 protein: CASSRSGGAYGELFF

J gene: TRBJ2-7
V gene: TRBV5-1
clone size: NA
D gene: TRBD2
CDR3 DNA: TGCGCCAGCAGCTTGGGCGGCGATAGCGGGAGAATAGAGCAGTACTTC
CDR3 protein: CASSLGGDSGRIEQYF

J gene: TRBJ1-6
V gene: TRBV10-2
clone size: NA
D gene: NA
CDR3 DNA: TGCGCCAGCACGGGGTCACCTAATTCACCCCTCCACTTT
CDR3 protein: CASTGSPNSPLHF

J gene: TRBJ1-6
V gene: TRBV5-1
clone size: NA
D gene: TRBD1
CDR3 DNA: TGCGCCAGCAGCCCGTCGACAGGGAAGCATTCACCCCTCCACTTT
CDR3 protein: CASSPSTGKHSPLHF

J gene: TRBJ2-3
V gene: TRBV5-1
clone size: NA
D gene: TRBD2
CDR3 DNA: TGCGCCAGCAGCACCGGGACTAGCGTTACCACAGATACGCAGTATTTT
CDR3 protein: CASSTGTSVTTDTQYF

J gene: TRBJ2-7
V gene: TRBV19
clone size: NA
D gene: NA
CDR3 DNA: TGTGCCAGTAGTCACCGGGACAAGGCCTACGAGCAGTACTTC
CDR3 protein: CASSHRDKAYEQYF

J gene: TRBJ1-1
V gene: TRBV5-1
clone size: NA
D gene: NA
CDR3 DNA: TGCGCCAGCAGCTCCACATTCGGGATTAACACTGAAGCTTTCTTT
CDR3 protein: CASSSTFGINTEAFF

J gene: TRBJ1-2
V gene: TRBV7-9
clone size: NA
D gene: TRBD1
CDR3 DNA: TGTGCCAGCAGCTTTGACCGGGACAGCAGTAACTATGGCTACACCTTC
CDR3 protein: CASSFDRDSSNYGYTF

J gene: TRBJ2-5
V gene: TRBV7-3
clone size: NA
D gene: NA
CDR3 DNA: TGTGCCAGCAGCTTAAACGCTATAACTCTTACAGGAGAGACCCAGTACTTC
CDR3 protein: CASSLNAITLTGETQYF

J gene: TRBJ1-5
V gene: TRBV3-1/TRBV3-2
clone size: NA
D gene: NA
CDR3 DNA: TGTGCCAGCAGCCAAGGGGCTGGTCAGCCCCAGCATTTT
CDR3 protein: CASSQGAGQPQHF

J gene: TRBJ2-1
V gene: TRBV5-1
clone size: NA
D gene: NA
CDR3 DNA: TGCGCCAGCAGCAGTCAGACAGGACGGTACAATGAGCAGTTCTTC
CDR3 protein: CASSSQTGRYNEQFF

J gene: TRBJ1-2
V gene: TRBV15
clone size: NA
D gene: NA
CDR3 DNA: TGTGCCACCAGCACTCAGATACCTAGAGTGGGTGGCTACACCTTC
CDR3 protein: CATSTQIPRVGGYTF

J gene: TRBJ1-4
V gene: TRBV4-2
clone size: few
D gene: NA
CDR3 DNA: TGTGCCAGCAGCCGGGAGGGAAGAACTAATGAAAAACTGTTTTTT
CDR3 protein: CASSREGRTNEKLFF

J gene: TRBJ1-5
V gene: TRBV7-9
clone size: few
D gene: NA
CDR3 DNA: TGTGCCAGCAGCTCCGTCGGCGGGAATCAGCCCCAGCATTTT
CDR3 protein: CASSSVGGNQPQHF

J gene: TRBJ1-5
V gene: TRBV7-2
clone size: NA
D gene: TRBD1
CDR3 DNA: TGTGCCAGCAGCTCCCACAGGGGGCATCAGCCCCAGCATTTT
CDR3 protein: CASSSHRGHQPQHF

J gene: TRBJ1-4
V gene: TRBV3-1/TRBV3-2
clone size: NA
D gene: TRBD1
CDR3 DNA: TGTGCCAGCAGCCCCGGTGGGACAGGGTCTAATGAAAAACTGTTTTTT
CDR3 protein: CASSPGGTGSNEKLFF

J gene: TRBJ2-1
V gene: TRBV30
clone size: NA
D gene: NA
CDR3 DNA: TGTGCCTGGAGTAGGGACAAGGACCCCTCCTACAATGAGCAGTTCTTC
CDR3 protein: CAWSRDKDPSYNEQFF

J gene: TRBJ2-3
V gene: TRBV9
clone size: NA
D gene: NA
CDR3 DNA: TGTGCCAGCAACGTAAGGGGCACGAGCACAGATACGCAGTATTTT
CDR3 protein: CASNVRGTSTDTQYF